The present T cell receptor (beta chain) was sequenced within a study of molecular identifiers for immune sequencing clone quantification. Study overall: Naive CD8 cell RNA, from roughly 21,000 or 96,000 cells, was split five ways in replicates, with four sequenced.

There are many counts of this clonotype. This CDR3 is built from 17 residues. With V trimmed by 2 bases and J by 5 bases, 11 bases remained unmatched. The germline V gene has CDR1 MNHNY and CDR2 SVGAGI (reference sequence). The bulk TCR libraries were made with methods described before and with listed TCR primers. One entry per CDR3 protein results from TCRdb running MiXCR on the PCR reads. The table has some 680,000 distinct CDR3 sequences, around 25% seen once; the top ten hold 0.75% to 0.8%. The sequenced material came from naive CD8+ T cells from blood, with Jurkat cell RNA spiked in. The subset: FACS-sorted CD8+CD4-CCR7+CD45RA+ naive T cells. This chain connects TRBV6-6 to TRBJ1-5; 8 positions agree with TRBD1. The sequence was obtained from a human donor in good health. Some libraries in this study had Jurkat cell RNA spiked in. The chain's CDR3 is CASSYPTGALGDQPQHF. The CDR3 nucleotides are TGTGCCAGCAGTTACCCGACAGGGGCCCTTGGGGATCAGCCCCAGCATTTT.